This T cell receptor beta chain was identified in a study of cytomegalovirus exposure and HLA in healthy donors. Whole-study context: An early data release held about 85 million unique TCRs from HLA-typed donors. Study observations and caveats: Analysis performed later found roughly 17,000 TCR beta sequences associated with HLA alleles at 0.05 false discovery rate. For most TCR beta V segments, an earlier analysis put the productive rate at about 90% or about 30% of the time.

It was healthy bone marrow donors who served as donors. The PCR used 60 Vbeta and 13 Jbeta primers. This table comes from immunoSEQ multiplex PCR, and its TCRdb copy is limited to in-frame clones, with some not included. The sample has about 76,000 clones; around three quarters are singletons. This clone was seen more than once but under ten times. Its target is unknown. Germline CDR1 reads KGHSH; CDR2 reads LQKENI. V shed 2 bases and J shed 3 bases, with 8 bases lying between them. This CDR3 is built from 15 residues. The sample comprised PBMCs. J is TRBJ1-6 and V is TRBV18, with D perhaps TRBD1 (6 bases). This TCR came from a man younger than 40 in good health and CMV-seronegative. The CDR3 is CASSPKQGYNSPLHF. CDR3 nucleotides: TGTGCCAGCTCACCAAAACAGGGCTATAATTCACCCCTCCACTTT.